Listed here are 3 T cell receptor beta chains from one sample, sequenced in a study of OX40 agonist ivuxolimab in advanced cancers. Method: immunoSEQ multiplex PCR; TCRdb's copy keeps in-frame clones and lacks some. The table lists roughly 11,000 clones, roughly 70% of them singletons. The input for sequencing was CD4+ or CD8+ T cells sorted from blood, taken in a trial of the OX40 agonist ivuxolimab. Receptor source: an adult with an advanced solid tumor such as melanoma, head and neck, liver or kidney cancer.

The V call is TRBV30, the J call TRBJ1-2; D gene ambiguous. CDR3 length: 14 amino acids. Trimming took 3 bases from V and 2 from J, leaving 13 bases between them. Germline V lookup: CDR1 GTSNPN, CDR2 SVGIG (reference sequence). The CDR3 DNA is TGTGCCTGGAGGGAGGACGGTTCAAACTATGGCTACACCTTC. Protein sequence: CAWREDGSNYGYTF.

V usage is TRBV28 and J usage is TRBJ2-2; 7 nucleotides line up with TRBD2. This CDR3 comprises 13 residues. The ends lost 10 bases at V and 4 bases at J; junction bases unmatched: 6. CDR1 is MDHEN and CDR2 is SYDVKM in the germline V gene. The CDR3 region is CATMGRGTGELFF. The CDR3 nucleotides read TGTGCCACGATGGGGAGGGGCACCGGGGAGCTGTTTTTT. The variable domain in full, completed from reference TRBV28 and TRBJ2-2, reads DVKVTQSSRYLVKRTGEKVFLECVQDMDHENMFWYRQDPGLGLRLIYFSYDVKMKEKGDIPEGYSVSREKKERFSLILESASTNQTSMYLCATMGRGTGELFFGEGSRLTVL.

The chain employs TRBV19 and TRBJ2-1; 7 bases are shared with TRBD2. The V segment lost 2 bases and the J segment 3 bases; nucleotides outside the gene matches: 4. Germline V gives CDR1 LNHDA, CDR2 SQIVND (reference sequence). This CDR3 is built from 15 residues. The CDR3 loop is CASSISLAVYNEQFF. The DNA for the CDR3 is TGTGCCAGTAGTATAAGTCTAGCGGTCTACAATGAGCAGTTCTTC.